The clone carrying this T cell receptor beta chain was recorded once. Its antigen is as yet unknown. Germline trimming cut 5 bases from V and 5 bases from J; bases unmatched to any gene: 4. The CDR3 is 14 residues long. Per germline, CDR1 MDHEN and CDR2 SYDVKM. The study sampled blood at baseline, cycle 4 day 1, and cycle 7 day 1. The data stem from a study of OX40 agonist ivuxolimab in advanced cancers. The study's findings and limits: What antigens the expanded peripheral T cells recognized was never established.

Only in-frame clones appear in the TCRdb table, and some are missing; sequencing was by immunoSEQ multiplex PCR. The sample gives 75,000 to 100,000 clones, roughly 90% of which show up once; 0.71% is in the top ten. The chain recombines TRBV28 with TRBJ1-4, with 8 nucleotides matching TRBD1. The specimen comprised CD4+ or CD8+ T cells sorted from blood, sampled in a trial of the OX40 agonist ivuxolimab. This sequence was found in an adult with an advanced solid tumor such as melanoma, head and neck, liver or kidney cancer. CDR3 in DNA: TGTGCCAGCAGTCTTCAGGGGGCAAATGAAAAACTGTTTTTT. Residues: CASSLQGANEKLFF.